A single sample gave rise to the 2 T cell receptor beta chains below, sequenced in a study of early T cells in non-severe SARS-CoV-2 infection. TCRdb processed the 5' RACE reads anew with MiXCR; each CDR3 protein has one entry. This table has some 87,000 distinct CDR3 sequences, roughly 15% appearing once. Sequencing was performed on whole blood. The receptors stem from an adult who was a healthcare worker with PCR-confirmed SARS-CoV-2 infection or an uninfected control (not recorded which).

A few counts support this clonotype. The chain is built from TRBV2 and TRBJ1-4, with D unclear. Germline CDR1 reads SNHLY; CDR2 reads FYNNEI. The CDR3 is made up of 15 amino acids. V dropped 2 bases and J dropped 2 bases, with 9 bases sitting between them. CDR3 region: CASSEWADTNEKLFF. CDR3 in DNA: TGTGCCAGCAGTGAATGGGCGGATACTAATGAAAAACTGTTTTTT.

The CDR3 here is CASSFEGTTGELFF. The CDR3 region has the DNA TGTGCCAGCAGCTTCGAGGGGACCACCGGGGAGCTGTTTTTT. The chain employs TRBV11-2 and TRBJ2-2; D tentatively reads TRBD1 or TRBD2 (5 bases each). The germline gives CDR1 SGHAT, CDR2 FQNNGV. The CDR3 extends over 14 amino acids. The germline V and J ends were trimmed by 3 bases and 4 bases, with 9 bases remaining between them.